Presented here are 11 T cell receptor beta chains from one specimen sequenced in a study of T cell repertoires in cytomegalovirus infection. MiXCR was run by TCRdb on the reads, yielding one entry per CDR3 protein. The sample has 600,000 to 700,000 distinct CDR3 sequences, roughly 36% seen once. Their specific antigens are unknown. This material consisted of cultured PBMCs, taken from culture after CMV antigen stimulation. All receptors derive from a human donor in good health (CMV status not recorded). Some clones in this sample may be carry-over from other donors' samples.

This clonotype has a handful of counts. The chain carries TRBV19 and TRBJ1-2; a possible D gene is TRBD1 (5 bases). Germline CDR1 LNHDA, CDR2 SQIVND (reference sequence). V gave up 7 bases and J gave up 5 bases, with 20 bases separating them. The CDR3 contains 15 residues. The CDR3 protein is CASIPRQGLRYGYTF. The CDR3 DNA is TGTGCCAGTATTCCAAGGCAGGGACTTCGGTATGGCTACACCTTC.

The table lists this clonotype with a few counts. CDR3 sequence: CAISPYTGEIETQYF. In DNA form, the CDR3 reads TGTGCCATCAGCCCTTACACAGGGGAAATAGAGACCCAGTACTTC. The chain couples TRBV10-3 to TRBJ2-5; 7 nucleotides match TRBD1. Germline V gives CDR1 ENHRY, CDR2 SYGVKD. The CDR3 consists of 15 residues. Trimming cost V 6 bases and J 4 bases; bases outside gene matches: 11.

The rearrangement uses TRBV27 and TRBJ2-1, with no clear D. Germline CDR1 is MNHEY and CDR2 is SMNVEV (reference sequence). V shed 0 bases and J shed 12 bases, with 12 bases lying between them. The CDR3 has 13 residues. Here the CDR3 reads CASSLSKGLGQFF. The CDR3 DNA follows: TGTGCCAGCAGTTTATCCAAGGGTCTTGGGCAGTTCTTC.

A few counts support this clonotype. This sequence joins TRBV6-1 and TRBJ1-5, with D perhaps matching TRBD1 (5 bases). The CDR3 consists of 16 residues. The ends were cut back, 0 bases at V and 7 bases at J, with 16 bases in the middle. The germline gives CDR1 MNHNS, CDR2 SASEGT. This chain's CDR3 is CASSEAATREGQPQHF. The DNA of the CDR3 is TGTGCCAGCAGTGAAGCGGCGACCAGGGAAGGGCAGCCCCAGCATTTT.

The CDR3 loop reads CASSRVGGETQYF. The CDR3 nucleotides read TGCGCCAGCAGCCGTGTGGGGGGCGAGACCCAGTACTTC. The chain employs TRBV4-3 and TRBJ2-5, with D perhaps matching TRBD1 or TRBD2 (6 bases each). Trimming removed 4 bases at V and 5 bases at J, with 11 bases between. CDR1 is LGHNA and CDR2 is YSLEER in the germline V gene. The CDR3 has 13 amino acids.

The J gene is TRBJ1-3, the V gene TRBV20-1; no reliable D call. The V end was cut by 0 bases, the J end by 0 bases, with 3 bases between. Germline CDR1 reads DFQATT; CDR2 reads SNEGSKA (reference sequence). The length of the CDR3 is 13 residues. The CDR3 here is CSAREVSGNTIYF. CDR3 coding DNA: TGCAGTGCTAGAGAAGTCTCTGGAAACACCATATATTTT.

The chain has TRBV19 and TRBJ1-1; a weak D match, TRBD1 (5 bases). CDR3 length equals 20 residues. V lost 9 bases and J 0 bases, leaving 32 bases between the germline ends. Germline lookup yields CDR1 LNHDA and CDR2 SQIVND (reference sequence). CDR3 bases: TGTGCCAGCACAACCTCCCCCGGAACCAGGGCAGCCTACGTGAACACTGAAGCTTTCTTT. Translating it yields CASTTSPGTRAAYVNTEAFF.

This clonotype has only a few counts. The gene calls are TRBV19 and TRBJ2-1, with a tentative D call TRBD1 (6 bases). Germline CDR1 and CDR2: LNHDA and SQIVND (reference sequence). V lost 6 bases and J 8 bases, leaving 17 bases between the germline ends. CDR3 length: 14 amino acids. The CDR3, as DNA: TGTGCCAGTAGGGGACACCCTATGGGCGATGAGCAGTTCTTC. It yields the protein CASRGHPMGDEQFF.

This clonotype was seen only a few times. This chain joins TRBV7-4 and TRBJ2-7, with D perhaps matching TRBD1 (6 bases). CDR1 and CDR2 from the germline V gene are SGHVT and SQSDAQ. Trimming cost V 1 base and J 3 bases, with 13 bases left between them. The CDR3 totals 15 residues. The CDR3: CASSLGWDTSYEQYF. CDR3 coding DNA: TGTGCCAGCAGCTTAGGCTGGGACACCAGCTACGAGCAGTACTTC.

This chain links TRBV20-1 with TRBJ2-3, with 7 bases fitting TRBD1. With 1 base clipped from V and 1 base from J, the junction kept 5 bases outside the gene matches. The CDR3 has 15 amino acids. Germline CDR1 DFQATT, CDR2 SNEGSKA (reference sequence). CDR3 DNA sequence: TGCAGTGCTAGAGGAACCCAGGGGGGCACAGATACGCAGTATTTT. Protein product: CSARGTQGGTDTQYF.

The rearrangement links TRBV20-1 to TRBJ2-4; D might be TRBD1 (6 bases). V gave up 6 bases and J gave up 7 bases, with 10 bases separating them. Germline V CDR1 and CDR2: DFQATT, SNEGSKA (reference sequence). The CDR3 spans 11 residues. The CDR3 DNA sequence: TGCAGTGCGCGAACAGGGAACATTCAGTACTTC. It translates to CSARTGNIQYF.